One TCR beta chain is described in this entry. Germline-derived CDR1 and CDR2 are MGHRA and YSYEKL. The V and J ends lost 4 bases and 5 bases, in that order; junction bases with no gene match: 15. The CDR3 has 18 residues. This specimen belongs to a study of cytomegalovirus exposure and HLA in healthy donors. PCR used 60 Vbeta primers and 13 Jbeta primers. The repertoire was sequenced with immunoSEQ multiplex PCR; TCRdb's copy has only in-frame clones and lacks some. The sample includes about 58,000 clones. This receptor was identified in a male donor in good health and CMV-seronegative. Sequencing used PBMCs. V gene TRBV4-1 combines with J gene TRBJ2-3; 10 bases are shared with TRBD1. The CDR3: CASSPLTARTGGGDTQYF. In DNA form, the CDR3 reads TGCGCCAGCAGCCCTCTCACAGCCCGGACAGGGGGAGGAGATACGCAGTATTTT.